This T cell receptor (beta chain) stems from a study of T-cell reconstitution after alpha-beta-depleted transplantation in children. Using unique molecular identifiers, the investigators prepared the TCRbeta library. Each CDR3 protein gets one entry after TCRdb re-called the PCR reads with MiXCR. The table includes fewer than 1 million distinct CDR3 sequences, around 17% detected once. The study, taken as a whole, reports: Some patients' high day-60 TCRbeta diversity was attributed to recipient cells surviving conditioning. Newly produced T cells mostly accounted for T-cell counts and diversity one year post-transplant. There were reportedly several hundred expanded graft clones from which alpha-beta T cells came about two months after transplant.

A remark on this clonotype: The antigen remains unidentified.

Germline CDR1 is SEHNR and CDR2 is FQNEAQ (reference sequence). The CDR3 runs 13 residues. V was trimmed by 5 bases and J by 8 bases, leaving 15 bases between them. This chain uses TRBV7-9 with TRBJ1-1; tentatively, D is TRBD1 (6 bases). The material was PBMCs, mostly from graft donor cells, obtained 360 days after TCRalphabeta/CD19-depleted stem cell transplant. This TCR was sampled from a male patient younger than 18 who had a stem cell transplant for acute lymphoblastic leukemia, so the T cells may come from the graft donor. CDR3 nucleotide sequence: TGTGCCAGCAGCCAGGACGGGGGCAGAGAAGCTTTCTTT. This gives the protein CASSQDGGREAFF.